This TCR beta chain was identified during a study of T-cell reconstitution after alpha-beta-depleted transplantation in children. This CDR3 is built from 14 residues. Trimming cost V 2 bases and J 7 bases; bases outside gene matches: 9. CDR1 and CDR2 (germline): SQVTM, ANQGSEA. This clonotype was counted at least ten times. The antigen remains undetermined. Whole-study results and caveats: Alpha-beta T cells about two months after transplant reportedly derived from several hundred expanded graft clones.

A library of TCRbeta sequences, prepared with unique molecular identifiers, was generated. One entry per CDR3 protein results from TCRdb running MiXCR on the PCR reads. This table holds around 300,000 distinct CDR3 sequences, approximately 10% found once. The clonotype was recovered from a male patient aged 2-15 years who had a stem cell transplant for chronic granulomatous disease, so the T cells may come from the graft donor. The sample consisted of peripheral blood, taken 180 days after TCRalphabeta/CD19-depleted stem cell transplant. This chain joins TRBV29-1 and TRBJ1-2; 8 bases match TRBD1. The CDR3 spells CSVESSGGGIGYTF. The CDR3 DNA is TGCAGCGTTGAATCGTCAGGGGGCGGGATTGGCTACACCTTC.